This TCR beta chain was profiled in a study of vaccination effects on CD4 cells after COVID-19. Study-wide results and caveats: Only a single clone (1 of 255 vaccine-induced clones in healthy vaccinees) cross-reacted with common cold coronaviruses.

This clone was observed a few times. Its target is not known. Antigen-specific CD4+ T cells expanded by the ViraFEST assay with viral peptide pools were then sequenced. It was after roughly 11 days of culture that CD4+ T cells were isolated. Each vaccine recipient was nucleocapsid antibody negative and had no prior SARS-CoV-2 infection. Half of the medium was exchanged for IL-2 medium on both days 3 and 7. Per germline, CDR1 LGHNA and CDR2 YNFKEQ. This CDR3 comprises 15 residues. The ends were cut back, 1 base at V and 0 bases at J, with 8 bases in the middle. Clones were sequenced by immunoSEQ multiplex PCR, and TCRdb holds only the in-frame ones, with some missing. The sample shows roughly 35,000 clones, around three quarters of them seen only once.

The chain is built from TRBV4-2 and TRBJ2-3; D remains ambiguous. Sample: CD4+ T cells from PBMCs cultured with HCoV-OC43 spike peptides, taken before COVID-19 vaccination. Noted subset: HCoV-OC43 spike overlapping peptide pool stimulation. The receptor's source is a human donor who received a COVID-19 vaccine. The CDR3 DNA reads TGTGCCAGCAGCCAAGGGCGTACTAGCACAGATACGCAGTATTTT. Translation gives CASSQGRTSTDTQYF.